The T cell receptor (beta chain) described here comes from a study of early T cells in non-severe SARS-CoV-2 infection. The CDR3 loop spans 15 amino acids. Germline values: CDR1 DFQATT, CDR2 SNEGSKA (reference sequence). V lost 3 bases and J lost 6; bases outside the gene matches: 10. TCRdb called the 5' RACE reads again in MiXCR, with one record for every CDR3 protein. The table has about 50,000 distinct CDR3 sequences, around 6.9% seen once. The rearrangement links TRBV20-1 to TRBJ2-7; 11 bases line up with TRBD1. The sequenced sample was whole blood, obtained at baseline. The TCR sequence derives from an adult who was a healthcare worker with PCR-confirmed SARS-CoV-2 infection or an uninfected control (not recorded which). In nucleotides, the CDR3 is TGCAGTGCTAGCCACTGGAGGGACAGGGGGTCCGAGCAGTACTTC. Translated, it gives CSASHWRDRGSEQYF.